Below are 11 T cell receptor beta chains sequenced from a single sample in a study of blood T cell repertoires in COVID-19. TCRdb's table, derived via immunoSEQ multiplex PCR, lists solely in-frame clones and lacks some. The sample has approximately 330,000 clones, roughly 87% seen once; the top ten hold roughly a tenth. Sequencing used peripheral blood. The receptor source for this set is a man in his thirties or forties with COVID-19, enrolled during active disease.

The genes are TRBV7-9 and TRBJ2-1; 9 bases match TRBD2. This CDR3 region has 15 residues. CDR1 is SEHNR and CDR2 is FQNEAQ in the germline V gene (reference sequence). The V gene end was trimmed by 1 base and the J gene end by 6 bases; junction bases not matched to a gene: 4. CDR3 amino acids: CASSLGSSGSNEQFF. CDR3 nucleotide sequence: TGTGCCAGCAGCTTAGGGAGTAGCGGGAGCAATGAGCAGTTCTTC.

This CDR3 reads CASSSFQGNNSPLHF. DNA for the CDR3: TGTGCCAGCAGTTCGTTCCAGGGGAATAATTCACCCCTCCACTTT. The chain has TRBV6-5 and TRBJ1-6, with D possibly matching TRBD1 (6 bases). Per the germline V gene, CDR1 is MNHEY and CDR2 is SVGAGI. The V end was cut by 4 bases, the J end by 5 bases, with 12 bases between. CDR3 size: 15 residues.

The rearrangement links TRBV7-9 to TRBJ2-5; the D gene is possibly TRBD2 (6 bases). CDR3 length equals 16 residues. The ends were cut back, 7 bases at V and 0 bases at J, with 18 bases in the middle. CDR1 and CDR2 (germline): SEHNR, FQNEAQ (reference sequence). The CDR3 spells CASTHWAAGNQETQYF. The CDR3 nucleotides read TGTGCCAGCACCCATTGGGCGGCGGGGAACCAAGAGACCCAGTACTTC.

The V and J genes are TRBV19 and TRBJ2-5; a weak D match, TRBD1 (5 bases). This CDR3 region has 13 residues. Germline CDR1 and CDR2: LNHDA and SQIVND (reference sequence). V was pared by 6 bases and J by 5 bases, with 13 bases between. The CDR3 region is CASSRRGRETQYF. In DNA form, the CDR3 reads TGTGCCAGTAGCCGAAGGGGCAGGGAGACCCAGTACTTC.

The chain is built from TRBV9 and TRBJ2-1; 9 bases match TRBD2. CDR1 is SGDLS, CDR2 YYNGEE, per germline. The CDR3 consists of 16 residues. J was trimmed by 7 bases and V by 0 bases; bases with no gene match: 8. For the CDR3, the DNA is TGTGCCAGCAGCGTAGATCTGCGGGGGGGCCTGAATGAGCAGTTCTTC. It translates to CASSVDLRGGLNEQFF.

The chain joins TRBV19 to TRBJ2-2; 15 positions match TRBD2. This CDR3 region has 18 residues. Trimming at V came to 9 bases and at J to 1 base, leaving 9 bases not matched to a gene. Germline values: CDR1 LNHDA, CDR2 SQIVND (reference sequence). DNA of the CDR3: TGTGCCAGCGACTGGACTAGCGGGAGGGCCGAGAACACCGGGGAGCTGTTTTTT. Amino acid sequence: CASDWTSGRAENTGELFF.

V is TRBV28 and J is TRBJ2-1, with D possibly TRBD2 on 6 matching bases. V shed 2 bases and J shed 8 bases, with 25 bases lying between them. The germline V gene encodes CDR1 MDHEN and CDR2 SYDVKM. This CDR3 is built from 18 residues. CDR3 sequence: CASSLPGTSGLTGDEQFF. The CDR3 DNA follows: TGTGCCAGCAGTTTACCCGGGACGTCGGGACTCACGGGGGATGAGCAGTTCTTC. The full variable domain, with the rest looked up from reference TRBV28 and TRBJ2-1, is DVKVTQSSRYLVKRTGEKVFLECVQDMDHENMFWYRQDPGLGLRLIYFSYDVKMKEKGDIPEGYSVSREKKERFSLILESASTNQTSMYLCASSLPGTSGLTGDEQFFGPGTRLTVL.

The chain is built from TRBV5-1 and TRBJ1-1; 7 bases fit TRBD1. CDR3 length equals 13 residues. With 4 bases clipped from V and 3 bases from J, the junction kept 3 bases outside the gene matches. Germline V gene lookup returns CDR1 SGHRS and CDR2 YFSETQ. The CDR3 sequence is CASSGDSYTEAFF. Written as DNA, the CDR3 is TGCGCCAGCAGCGGGGACAGCTACACTGAAGCTTTCTTT.

The genes are TRBV12-3 or TRBV12-4 and TRBJ1-1; no reliable D call. V dropped 10 bases and J dropped 0 bases, with 3 bases sitting between them. This CDR3 is 10 amino acids long. The CDR3 spells CATVNTEAFF. The DNA of the CDR3 is TGTGCCACCGTGAACACTGAAGCTTTCTTT.

The genes are TRBV27 and TRBJ1-3; the match to TRBD1 covers 9 bases. CDR3 size: 18 residues. Looked up from germline, CDR1 is MNHEY and CDR2 is SMNVEV (reference sequence). Trimming removed 7 bases from V and 4 bases from J; junction bases left unmatched: 17. CDR3 residues: CASINPPRDRDRGNTIYF. CDR3 bases: TGTGCCAGCATAAACCCTCCCCGGGACAGGGATCGGGGAAACACCATATATTTT.

This chain connects TRBV7-2 to TRBJ1-2, with 12 bases fitting TRBD1. This CDR3 comprises 17 residues. V shed 5 bases, J shed 2 bases, and the junction held 9 bases outside the gene matches. Germline V gene sequence: CDR1 SGHTA, CDR2 FQGNSA. CDR3 protein: CASSLGGTGGSNYGYTF. CDR3 bases: TGTGCCAGCAGCCTGGGGGGGACAGGGGGCTCAAACTATGGCTACACCTTC.